Listed below are T cell receptor beta chains from one sample, sequenced in a study of molecular identifiers for immune sequencing clone quantification. Each CDR3 protein is one row after TCRdb ran MiXCR on the PCR reads. In the table there are hundreds of thousands of distinct CDR3 sequences, about a fifth of which are singletons. Sequencing was done on a sample of naive CD8+ T cells from blood, with Jurkat cell RNA spiked in. These receptors all stem from a human donor in good health. Some libraries in this study had Jurkat cell RNA spiked in. Each CDR3 is given with its conserved first and last residue. D genes are given only for firm matches. Expanded clones get a size class; other rows say once, few or many, or leave the size out.

V gene,J gene,D gene,clone size,CDR3 DNA,CDR3 protein
TRBV6-6,TRBJ2-2,-,many,TGTGCCAGCAGTTACTCGAATCTGGGATTCAATCTGAAGCGGCACACCGGGGAGCTGTTTTTT,CASSYSNLGFNLKRHTGELFF
TRBV28,TRBJ2-3,TRBD2,many,TGTGCCAGCACCATTAGCGGGAGTTGGGGAGATACGCAGTATTTT,CASTISGSWGDTQYF
TRBV10-2,TRBJ1-6,-,few,TGCGCCAGCGGTTCTGGGGAAGGGGGGGGTTCACCCCTCCACTTT,CASGSGEGGGSPLHF
TRBV29-1,TRBJ2-2,-,many,TGCAGCGTTGAGAGCCGGGACACCGGGGAGCTGTTTTTT,CSVESRDTGELFF
TRBV9,TRBJ2-2,-,many,TGTGCCAGCAACGTCGGGTTCACCGGGGAGCTGTTTTTT,CASNVGFTGELFF
TRBV25-1,TRBJ2-4,TRBD2,-,TGTGCCAGCAGTGAATCCGCTATTTCGGCTAGCGGGAGTCGGAACATTCAGTACTTC,CASSESAISASGSRNIQYF
TRBV28,TRBJ2-7,-,many,TGTGCCAGCAGTTTCCCGGGCGGAGACTACGAGCAGTACTTC,CASSFPGGDYEQYF
TRBV29-1,TRBJ2-7,TRBD2,many,TGCAGCGTTCGGCTAGCGGGAGTAGCCTTAGAGCAGTACTTC,CSVRLAGVALEQYF
TRBV30,TRBJ1-1,-,many,TGTGCCTGGAGTGTATTCGGGCTCCCCAACACTGAAGCTTTCTTT,CAWSVFGLPNTEAFF
TRBV14,TRBJ2-1,-,many,TGTGCCAGCAGCCAAGATTCGCGGCCGGGGTTCTTC,CASSQDSRPGFF
TRBV12-3/TRBV12-4,TRBJ1-2,-,many,TGTGCCAGCAGTTATTCGGGACGGAACTATGGCTACACCTTC,CASSYSGRNYGYTF
TRBV7-9,TRBJ2-2,TRBD1,many,TGTGCCAGCAGCCTGATTACAGGGGAGAACACCGGGGAGCTGTTTTTT,CASSLITGENTGELFF
TRBV7-9,TRBJ2-5,TRBD2,many,TGTGCCAGCAGCTCCATGCGGGAGGGGCAAGAGACCCAGTACTTC,CASSSMREGQETQYF
TRBV7-6,TRBJ2-3,-,many,TGTGCCAGCGATGGGGGCTCGAGCACAGATACGCAGTATTTT,CASDGGSSTDTQYF
TRBV2,TRBJ2-5,-,few,TGTGCCAGCAGTGATATATCGTCCCAAGAGACCCAGTACTTC,CASSDISSQETQYF
TRBV4-3,TRBJ1-4,-,few,TGCGCCAGCAGCCAAGTCAGGGGAGGCTACGAAAAACTGTTTTTT,CASSQVRGGYEKLFF
TRBV13,TRBJ1-5,-,many,TGTGCCAGCAGCTTAAGAAATCAGCCCCAGCATTTT,CASSLRNQPQHF
TRBV5-4,TRBJ2-7,-,many,TGTGCCAGCAGCTCGCCGACTTACGAGCAGTACTTC,CASSSPTYEQYF
TRBV4-1,TRBJ2-4,-,-,TGCGCCAACAGCCTGGTAGTCCCTCTAGCAGCTTCGGTAGACATTCAGTGCTTC,CANSLVVPLAASVDIQCF
TRBV6-2/TRBV6-3,TRBJ2-5,TRBD2,-,TGTGCCAGCAGTTACCTGGGGACTAGCGGGGAGACCCAGTACTTC,CASSYLGTSGETQYF
TRBV5-6,TRBJ1-3,-,-,TGTGCCAGCAGCCCCTTGGGAAACACCATATATTTT,CASSPLGNTIYF
TRBV6-2/TRBV6-3,TRBJ2-3,-,many,TGTGCCAGCAGTTACGGCAGGGGCCCTTTGGATACGCAGTATTTT,CASSYGRGPLDTQYF
TRBV12-3/TRBV12-4,TRBJ2-2,-,many,TGTGCCAGCAGTTTTGGGCAGGCGAACACCGGGGAGCTGTTTTTT,CASSFGQANTGELFF
TRBV20-1,TRBJ2-7,-,-,TGCGGTGCTAGACTCCCGGACTCTCCACTGATTTACGAGCAGTACTTC,CGARLPDSPLIYEQYF
TRBV7-6,TRBJ2-3,-,many,TGTGCCAGCAGCCGGGACTTCACAGATACGCAGTATTTT,CASSRDFTDTQYF